A selection of T cell receptor beta chains follows, all from one sample in a study of cytomegalovirus exposure and HLA in healthy donors. TCRdb's table, derived via immunoSEQ multiplex PCR, lists solely in-frame clones and lacks some. The sample has 120,000 or so clones; around four fifths are singletons. Sequencing input: PBMCs. These receptors were taken from a man aged 25 to 40 in good health and CMV-seropositive. The CDR3 runs from the conserved cysteine through the conserved F or W. The D gene is left open where the match is weak. Only some rows state a clone size, as once, few, many or a class for expanded clones.

d_gene	v_gene	j_gene	abundance	CDR3aa	CDR3nt
TRBD1	TRBV4-1	TRBJ2-5	few	CASSRQGRGQETQYF	TGCGCCAGCAGCCGACAGGGTAGAGGACAAGAGACCCAGTACTTC
TRBD2	TRBV29-1	TRBJ2-7	NA	CSVRGLAVGYEQYF	TGCAGCGTTCGAGGACTAGCCGTGGGATACGAGCAGTACTTC
TRBD2	TRBV13	TRBJ2-1	NA	CASSLGGSGRAIEQFF	TGTGCCAGCAGCTTAGGCGGTAGCGGGAGGGCTATTGAGCAGTTCTTC
TRBD1	TRBV19	TRBJ2-3	NA	CASSPGTGGSTDTQYF	TGTGCCAGTAGTCCGGGGACAGGGGGGTCAACAGATACGCAGTATTTT
TRBD1	TRBV10-2	TRBJ2-7	NA	CASSVGRGRAYEQYF	TGCGCCAGCAGTGTCGGCAGGGGGCGCGCCTACGAGCAGTACTTC
TRBD2	TRBV2	TRBJ2-1	NA	CASIAGLAVYNEQFF	TGTGCCAGCATCGCGGGACTAGCGGTCTACAATGAGCAGTTCTTC
NA	TRBV7-2	TRBJ1-5	NA	CASSLGWEQPQHF	TGTGCCAGCAGCTTAGGGTGGGAGCAGCCCCAGCATTTT
NA	TRBV10-2	TRBJ2-7	NA	CASREYLFYEQYF	TGCGCCAGCAGAGAGTACTTGTTCTACGAGCAGTACTTC
NA	TRBV11-3	TRBJ2-1	NA	CASSLELAVYNEQFF	TGTGCCAGCAGCTTAGAGTTGGCGGTCTACAATGAGCAGTTCTTC
TRBD2	TRBV19	TRBJ2-1	NA	CASSILPGGGNNEQFF	TGTGCCAGTAGTATTCTCCCCGGCGGGGGGAACAATGAGCAGTTCTTC
TRBD1	TRBV7-9	TRBJ2-7	NA	CASSPGQTYEQYF	TGTGCCAGCAGCCCGGGACAGACCTACGAGCAGTACTTC
TRBD2	TRBV7-2	TRBJ2-1	NA	CASSLRWREDSSYNEQFF	TGTGCCAGCAGCTTACGTTGGCGGGAGGACAGCTCCTACAATGAGCAGTTCTTC
NA	TRBV6-1	TRBJ1-3	NA	CASTPPGSGNTIYF	TGTGCCAGCACCCCTCCGGGAAGTGGAAACACCATATATTTT
NA	TRBV7-2	TRBJ1-3	NA	CASSLSVTNGNTIYF	TGTGCCAGCAGCTTAAGTGTTACAAATGGAAACACCATATATTTT
NA	TRBV9	TRBJ2-1	NA	CASSVGWANNEQFF	TGTGCCAGCAGCGTAGGGTGGGCAAACAATGAGCAGTTCTTC
TRBD1	TRBV11-2	TRBJ1-2	NA	CASSEGTGGTVGYTF	TGTGCCAGCAGCGAAGGGACAGGGGGTACGGTTGGCTACACCTTC
TRBD1	TRBV7-3	TRBJ2-3	NA	CASSLRGQGSWDTQYF	TGTGCCAGCAGCTTAAGGGGACAGGGGTCATGGGATACGCAGTATTTT
NA	TRBV6-5	TRBJ2-3	NA	CASSFEVGAGKDTQYF	TGTGCCAGCAGTTTTGAAGTAGGGGCAGGGAAGGATACGCAGTATTTT
TRBD2	TRBV5-1	TRBJ2-7	NA	CASSWGGVDSLHEQYF	TGCGCCAGCAGCTGGGGGGGGGTGGATAGCCTCCACGAGCAGTACTTC
NA	TRBV30	TRBJ2-5	NA	CAWSVQGRETQYF	TGTGCCTGGAGTGTACAAGGGAGAGAGACCCAGTACTTC
NA	TRBV9	TRBJ2-1	NA	CASSAGTYNEQFF	TGTGCCAGCAGCGCCGGGACCTACAATGAGCAGTTCTTC
TRBD2	TRBV30	TRBJ2-2	NA	CAWEPGLGPVRELFF	TGTGCCTGGGAACCGGGACTAGGGCCGGTGAGGGAGCTGTTTTTT
TRBD1	TRBV7-9	TRBJ1-1	once	CASSLQTGGPTEAFF	TGTGCCAGCAGCCTACAAACAGGGGGACCTACTGAAGCTTTCTTT
NA	TRBV29-1	TRBJ2-5	NA	CSAFYRKETQYF	TGCAGCGCTTTCTATCGAAAAGAGACCCAGTACTTC
TRBD2	TRBV7-8	TRBJ2-7	NA	CASSLARFGTTLYEQCF	TGTGCCAGCAGCTTAGCGCGATTCGGGACTACCCTCTACGAGCAGTGCTTC
NA	TRBV9	TRBJ2-5	NA	CASSVSHTRQETQYF	TGTGCCAGCAGCGTATCACATACCCGACAAGAGACCCAGTACTTC
NA	TRBV9	TRBJ2-3	NA	CASSVRGVVDTQYF	TGTGCCAGCAGCGTCCGGGGAGTGGTGGATACGCAGTATTTT
NA	TRBV7-9	TRBJ2-7	NA	CASSHREGYEQYF	TGTGCCAGCAGCCACAGGGAGGGTTACGAGCAGTACTTC
NA	TRBV14	TRBJ2-5	NA	CASSQDMRQETQYF	TGTGCCAGCAGCCAAGATATGAGGCAAGAGACCCAGTACTTC
TRBD1	TRBV4-2	TRBJ2-7	few	CASSPRQGEYEQYF	TGTGCCAGCAGCCCTAGACAGGGTGAGTACGAGCAGTACTTC
NA	TRBV5-8	TRBJ2-1	NA	CASSHHRGGYNEQFF	TGTGCCAGCAGCCACCACAGGGGGGGATACAATGAGCAGTTCTTC
NA	TRBV5-1	TRBJ2-7	NA	CASSLLADSSYEQYF	TGCGCCAGCAGCTTGCTAGCGGACAGCTCCTACGAGCAGTACTTC
NA	TRBV27	TRBJ1-5	NA	CASSLWPPRASNQPQHF	TGTGCCAGCAGTTTATGGCCCCCGCGGGCTAGCAATCAGCCCCAGCATTTT
NA	TRBV11-2	TRBJ1-5	NA	CASSPAVNQPQHF	TGTGCCAGCAGCCCAGCGGTAAATCAGCCCCAGCATTTT
TRBD1	TRBV18	TRBJ2-7	NA	CASSRNLTGGKLEQYF	TGTGCCAGCTCACGGAACCTTACAGGGGGCAAGCTCGAGCAGTACTTC
NA	TRBV25-1	TRBJ1-2	once	CASSQTRGQYYGYTF	TGTGCCAGCAGCCAAACTCGAGGGCAGTACTATGGCTACACCTTC